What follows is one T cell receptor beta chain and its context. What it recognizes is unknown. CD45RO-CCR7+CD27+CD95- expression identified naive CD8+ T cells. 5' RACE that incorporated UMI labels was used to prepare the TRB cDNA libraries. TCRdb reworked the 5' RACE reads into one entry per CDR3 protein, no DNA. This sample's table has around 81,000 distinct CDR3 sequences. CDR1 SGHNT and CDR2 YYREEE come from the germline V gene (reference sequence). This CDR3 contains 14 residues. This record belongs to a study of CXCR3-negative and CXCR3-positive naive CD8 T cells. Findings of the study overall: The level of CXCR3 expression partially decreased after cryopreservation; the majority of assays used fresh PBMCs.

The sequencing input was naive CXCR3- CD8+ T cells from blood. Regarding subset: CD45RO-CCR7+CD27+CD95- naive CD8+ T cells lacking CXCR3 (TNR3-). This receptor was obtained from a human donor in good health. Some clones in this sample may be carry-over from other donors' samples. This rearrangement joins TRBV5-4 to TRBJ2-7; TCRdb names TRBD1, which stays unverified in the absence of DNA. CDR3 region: CASSLDRWDYEQYF.